This TCR beta chain was identified in a study of metastatic and nonmetastatic thyroid tumors. MiXCR re-clonotyped the PCR reads for TCRdb. The table includes 33,000 or so clones, around 7% detected once. This clone was recorded at least ten times. This CDR3 contains 15 residues. V lost 0 bases and J 5 bases, leaving 12 bases between the germline ends. Germline V gene sequence: CDR1 MGHRA, CDR2 YSYEKL. No patient had received any treatment before thyroid surgery. The chain has TRBV4-1 and TRBJ2-3, with a tentative D call TRBD2 (6 bases). Sequenced material: blood. The sequence was collected from a female donor with papillary thyroid cancer or a benign thyroid nodule (not recorded which). Some clones in this sample may be carry-over from other donors' samples. CDR3 sequence (DNA): TGCGCCAGCAGCCAAGAGCTAGCGCAAGGAGATACGCAGTATTTT. It yields the protein CASSQELAQGDTQYF.